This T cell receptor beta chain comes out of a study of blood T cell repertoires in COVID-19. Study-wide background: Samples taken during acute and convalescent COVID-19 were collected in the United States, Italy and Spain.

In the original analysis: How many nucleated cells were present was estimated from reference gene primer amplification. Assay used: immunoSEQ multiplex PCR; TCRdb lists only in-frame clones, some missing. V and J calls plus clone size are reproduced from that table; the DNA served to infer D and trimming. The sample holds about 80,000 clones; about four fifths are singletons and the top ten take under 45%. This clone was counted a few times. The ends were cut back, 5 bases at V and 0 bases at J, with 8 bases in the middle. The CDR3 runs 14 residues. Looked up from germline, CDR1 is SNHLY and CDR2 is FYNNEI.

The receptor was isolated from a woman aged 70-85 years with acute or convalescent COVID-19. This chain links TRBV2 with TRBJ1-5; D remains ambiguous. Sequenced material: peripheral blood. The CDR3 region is CASSRALSNQPQHF. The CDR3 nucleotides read TGTGCCAGCAGTCGAGCCCTTAGCAATCAGCCCCAGCATTTT. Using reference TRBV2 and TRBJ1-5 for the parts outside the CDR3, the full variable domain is EPEVTQTPSHQVTQMGQEVILRCVPISNHLYFYWYRQILGQKVEFLVSFYNNEISEKSEIFDDQFSVERPDGSNFTLKIRSTKLEDSAMYFCASSRALSNQPQHFGDGTRLSIL.